This TCR beta chain comes out of a study of persistence of HIV-infected CD4 T cells. Study-level information: Median time on suppressive ART was over six years.

This was the immunoSEQ version 4 assay in survey mode. Sequencing was performed with immunoSEQ multiplex PCR; in TCRdb, only in-frame clones are kept and a portion is missing. Of about 64,000 clones in the sample, about 69% are singletons; the top ten hold under 2%. Study results and caveats: CMV- and Gag-responding cells had lower TCRbeta richness than CD3/CD28-responding cells.

Cells were stimulated with overlapping HIV-1 Gag 15-mer peptides. CD40L-negative CD69-negative CD45RO-high memory CD4+ T cells were sorted as populations depleted of antigen-responding cells. These HIV-1-infected adults initiated suppressive ART in chronic infection. Germline CDR1 and CDR2: MNHEY and SVGAGI. V was clipped by 4 bases and J by 4 bases; unmatched bases: 11. CDR3 length equals 16 residues. Details on this clone: As yet, its antigen is unknown.

The rearrangement uses TRBV6-5 and TRBJ1-2, with TRBD1 identical over 8 bases. The source material was CD4+ T cells sorted from PBMCs after roughly 19-hour stimulation, sampled from a patient who received antiretroviral therapy. The source of this sequence is an adult man with HIV who was CMV-seropositive. The CDR3 bases are TGTGCCAGCAGTTTCAAGGGGCAGGGGGCGAGCTATGGCTACACCTTC. Translated, it gives CASSFKGQGASYGYTF.